This T cell receptor (beta chain) was obtained from a study of shared clonotypes between healthy human individuals. The study enrolled healthy HIV-negative adults without recent acute infections or vaccinations as donors. In the CD4+ fraction, cells were divided into CD45RA+ naive and CD45RA-negative memory subsets. Here immunoSEQ multiplex PCR was the method, and the copy in TCRdb shows in-frame clones only, minus some. The repertoire holds about 1.1 million clones, with approximately 75% as singletons. Trimming shortened V by 3 bases and J by 5 bases, and 13 bases separated the two germline ends. Germline V CDR1 and CDR2: KGHSH, LQKENI. The CDR3 is 14 residues long.

Sequenced sample: memory CD4+ T cells from PBMCs. Subset indicated: CD45RA-negative fraction. This TCR came from a man between 18 and 35 years old in good health. Some clones in this sample may be carry-over from other donors' samples. This rearrangement joins TRBV18 to TRBJ2-5; D ambiguous. The CDR3 DNA reads TGTGCCAGCTCACCGACCGGGCCCAGGGAGACCCAGTACTTC. Translated: CASSPTGPRETQYF.